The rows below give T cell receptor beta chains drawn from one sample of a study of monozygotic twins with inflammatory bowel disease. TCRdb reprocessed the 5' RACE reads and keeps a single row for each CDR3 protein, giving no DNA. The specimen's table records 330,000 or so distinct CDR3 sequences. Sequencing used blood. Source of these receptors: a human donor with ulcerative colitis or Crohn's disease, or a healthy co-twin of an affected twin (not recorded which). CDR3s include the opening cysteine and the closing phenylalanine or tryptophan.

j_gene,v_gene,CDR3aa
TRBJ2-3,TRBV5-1,CASSFDADGGTQYF
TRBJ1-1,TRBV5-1,CASSSGEWVTEAFF
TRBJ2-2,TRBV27,CASPGSLGGDWSTGELFF
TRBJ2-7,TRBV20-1,CSARDLSAPYEQYF
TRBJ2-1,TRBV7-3,CASSLKRWDEQFF
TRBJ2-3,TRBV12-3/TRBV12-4,CASSLLAGPGDTQYF
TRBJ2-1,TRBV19,CASSIGLNEQFF
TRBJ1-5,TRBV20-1,CSAPGNGRGNQPQHF
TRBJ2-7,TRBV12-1,CASSDSNEQYF
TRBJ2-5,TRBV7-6,CASSLSSSGTYQETQYF
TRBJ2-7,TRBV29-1,CSVGQGSYEQYF
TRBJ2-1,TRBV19,CASSIRGAVYNEQFF
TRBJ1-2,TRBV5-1,CASSPGASLYGYTF
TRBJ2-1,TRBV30,CAWSVTSGSYEQFF
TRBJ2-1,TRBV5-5,CASSLVAEQFF
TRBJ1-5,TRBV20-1,CSATGGEGNQPQHF
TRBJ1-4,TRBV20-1,CSARRPANEKLFF
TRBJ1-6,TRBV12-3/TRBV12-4,CASEYIGSYNSPLHF
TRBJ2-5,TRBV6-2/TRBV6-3,CASSYSRRSETQYF
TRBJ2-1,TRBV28,CASIRANEQFF
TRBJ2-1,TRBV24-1,CATSEWDLTKSNEQFF
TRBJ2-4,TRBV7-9,CASSLDLLAKNIQYF
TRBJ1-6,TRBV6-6,CASRRGDRYSPLHF
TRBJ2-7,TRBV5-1,CASSSTLAGVPYEQYF
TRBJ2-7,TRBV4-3,CASSQGVLEAGTGVYEQYF
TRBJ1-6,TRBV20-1,CSARQGAGYSPLHF
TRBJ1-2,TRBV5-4,CASSWTGAAYGYTF
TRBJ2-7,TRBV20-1,CSAGGRTGRYEQYF
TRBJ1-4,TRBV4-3,CASSQRTGTGNEKLFF
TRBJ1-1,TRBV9,CASSVGPSYSNTEAFF
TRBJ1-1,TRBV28,CASSPTPRGNTEAFF
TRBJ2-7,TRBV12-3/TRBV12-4,CASSPDRSQVGYEQYF
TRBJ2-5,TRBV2,CASSHGAGGETQYF
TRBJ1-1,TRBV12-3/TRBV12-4,CASSLGGRLNTEAFF
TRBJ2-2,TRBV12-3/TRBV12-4,CASRQTNTGELFF
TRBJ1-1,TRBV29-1,CSVGQNTEAFF
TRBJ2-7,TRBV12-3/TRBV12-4,CASSLEGAGGYEQYF
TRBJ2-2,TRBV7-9,CASSFGGGADTGELFF
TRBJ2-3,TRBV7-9,CASSFANRGYF
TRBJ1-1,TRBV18,CASSRDRGIEAFF
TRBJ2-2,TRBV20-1,CSARPTREPTNTGELFF
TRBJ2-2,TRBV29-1,CSVLGQTGELFF
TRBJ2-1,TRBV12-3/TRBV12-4,CASTGNLRKDEQFF
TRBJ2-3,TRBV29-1,CSSLSGPSTDTQYF
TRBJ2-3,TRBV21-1,CASSQGWEEGTDTQYF
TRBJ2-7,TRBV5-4,CASRIRGTGEQYF
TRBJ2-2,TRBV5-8,CASREGRIITEELFF
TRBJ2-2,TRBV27,CASRAIAGSGELFF
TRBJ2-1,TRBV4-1,CASSQVLEHEQFF
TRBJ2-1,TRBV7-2,CASTQLAGVTGQFF
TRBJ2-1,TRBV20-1,CSARRTSGYEQFF
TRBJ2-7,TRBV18,CASSPPNGYSYEQYF
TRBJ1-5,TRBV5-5,CASSPMTGGGQPQHF
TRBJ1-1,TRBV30,CALRQGMNTEAFF
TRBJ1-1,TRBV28,CASSLEGGQSVAFF